This TCR beta chain was recovered during a study of blood T cell repertoires in COVID-19. Turning to the study itself: Italy, Spain and the United States were the sources of the convalescent and acute COVID-19 samples. Sources were T cells, B-cell-depleted T cells, or PBMCs; the material itself was cDNA or gDNA.

This clone was detected once. Trimming left V 1 base short and J 2 bases short, with 29 bases between. The CDR3 runs 21 residues. Germline CDR1 reads SQVTM; CDR2 reads ANQGSEA. In the source study's methods: Amplification from reference gene primers served as the basis for estimated nucleated cell counts. Assay: immunoSEQ multiplex PCR; the TCRdb copy retains only in-frame clones and omits some. D and trimming were read from the DNA, whereas the V and J calls and clone size are those reported in that table. The repertoire holds roughly 250,000 clones, with 70% to 90% as singletons. Donors were grouped by their self-reported clinical history.

This sequence originates from a woman aged 30 to 39 who had recovered from COVID-19. Sequenced input: PBMCs or T cells enriched from blood (not recorded which). This sequence joins TRBV29-1 and TRBJ2-2; possibly TRBD1 for D (6 bases). The CDR3 DNA follows: TGCAGCGTTGAAGTCACCCCGGCCGCGACAGGCCTACGCACCAACACCGGGGAGCTGTTTTTT. Amino acids: CSVEVTPAATGLRTNTGELFF.